This TCR beta chain was captured by sequencing in a study of shared clonotypes between healthy human individuals. Findings and limits, study-wide: Naive subsets, compared against memory subsets, generally had larger estimated richness values.

Only CD45RO-negative cells positively selected for CCR7 counted as naive CD8 cells, so terminally differentiated effector memory CD45RA+ cells were excluded. TCRdb's table, derived via immunoSEQ multiplex PCR, lists solely in-frame clones and lacks some. The sample lists approximately 2,000,000 clones, just under 95% occurring once. In germline, CDR1 is SQVTM, CDR2 ANQGSEA. The CDR3 runs to 12 residues. V gave up 5 bases and J gave up 4 bases; unmatched junction bases: 5. On this clone itself: As yet, its antigen is unknown.

The sequence was obtained from a man between 18 and 35 years old in good health. Some clones in this sample may be carry-over from other donors' samples. The sample consisted of naive CD8+ T cells from PBMCs. The chain has TRBV29-1 and TRBJ2-7; TRBD2 matches at 7 bases. The CDR3 spells CSVFGSGYEQYF. CDR3 DNA sequence: TGCAGCGTTTTTGGTAGCGGGTACGAGCAGTACTTC.